This T cell receptor (beta chain) is drawn from a study of OX40 agonist ivuxolimab in advanced cancers. On the study more broadly: Those enrolled were about 82% male, with a mean age of about 60 years and ages from roughly 23 to 80. Study-wide points: Clonal expansion by week 6 occurred in CD4+ and CD8+ blood T cells (at 0.1 to 3.0 mg/kg).

Patients with a history of autoimmune disease or on systemic immunosuppression were excluded. On this clone itself: Its cognate antigen is unknown.

V was pared by 5 bases and J by 4 bases, with 7 bases of the junction left unmatched. This CDR3 is 13 amino acids long. Per the germline V gene, CDR1 is GTSNPN and CDR2 is SVGIG (reference sequence). Libraries were prepared by immunoSEQ multiplex PCR; TCRdb keeps only in-frame clonotypes and omits some of them. The sample carries over 45,000 clones, roughly 77% recorded once. This receptor was obtained from an adult with an advanced solid tumor such as melanoma, head and neck, liver or kidney cancer. The sequencing here drew on CD4+ or CD8+ T cells sorted from blood, taken in a trial of the OX40 agonist ivuxolimab. This chain joins TRBV30 and TRBJ2-5, with 7 nucleotides matching TRBD1. The CDR3 DNA follows: TGTGCCTGGGATGTGAACAGGGGAGAGACCCAGTACTTC. This codes for CAWDVNRGETQYF.